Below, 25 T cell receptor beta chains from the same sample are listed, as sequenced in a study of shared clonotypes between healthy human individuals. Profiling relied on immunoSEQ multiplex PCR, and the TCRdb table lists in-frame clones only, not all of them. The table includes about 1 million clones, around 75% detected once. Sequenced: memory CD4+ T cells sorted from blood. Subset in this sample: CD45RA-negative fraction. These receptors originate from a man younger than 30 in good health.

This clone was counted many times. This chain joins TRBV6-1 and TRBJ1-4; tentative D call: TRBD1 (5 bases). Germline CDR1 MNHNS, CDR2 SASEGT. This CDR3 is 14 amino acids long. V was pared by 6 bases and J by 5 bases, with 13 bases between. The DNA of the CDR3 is TGTGCCAGCAGCCGGGGCTCGGCGAATGAAAAACTGTTTTTT. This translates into CASSRGSANEKLFF.

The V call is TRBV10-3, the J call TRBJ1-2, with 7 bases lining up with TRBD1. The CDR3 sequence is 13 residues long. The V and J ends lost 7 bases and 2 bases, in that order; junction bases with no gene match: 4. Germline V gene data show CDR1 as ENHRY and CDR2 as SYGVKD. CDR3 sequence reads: CAITRDRNYGYTF. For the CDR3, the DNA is TGTGCCATCACCCGGGACAGAAACTATGGCTACACCTTC.

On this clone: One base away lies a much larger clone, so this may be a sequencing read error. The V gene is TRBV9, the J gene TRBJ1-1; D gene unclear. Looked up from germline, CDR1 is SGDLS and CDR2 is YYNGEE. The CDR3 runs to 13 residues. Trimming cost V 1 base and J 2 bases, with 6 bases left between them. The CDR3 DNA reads TGTGCCAGCAGCGTACAGCAAAACACTGAAGCTTTCTTT. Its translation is CASSVQQNTEAFF.

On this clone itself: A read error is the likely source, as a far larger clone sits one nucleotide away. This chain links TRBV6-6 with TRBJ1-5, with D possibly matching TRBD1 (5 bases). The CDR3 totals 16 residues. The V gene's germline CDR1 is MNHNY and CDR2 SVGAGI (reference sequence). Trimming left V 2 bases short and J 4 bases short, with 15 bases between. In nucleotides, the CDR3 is TGTGCCAGCAGTTACCCTTCTGGACATGGGAATCAGCCCCAGCATTTT. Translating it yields CASSYPSGHGNQPQHF.

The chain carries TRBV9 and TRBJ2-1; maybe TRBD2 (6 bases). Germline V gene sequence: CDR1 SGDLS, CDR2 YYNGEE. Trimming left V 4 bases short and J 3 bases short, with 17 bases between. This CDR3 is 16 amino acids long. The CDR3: CASSPRGAGDYNEQFF. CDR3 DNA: TGTGCCAGCAGCCCCCGAGGAGCGGGCGACTACAATGAGCAGTTCTTC.

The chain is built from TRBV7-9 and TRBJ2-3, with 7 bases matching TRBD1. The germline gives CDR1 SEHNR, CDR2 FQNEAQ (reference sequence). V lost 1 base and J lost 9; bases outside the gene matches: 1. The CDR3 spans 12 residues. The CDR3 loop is CASSLETGTQYF. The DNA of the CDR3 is TGTGCCAGCAGCTTAGAGACAGGGACGCAGTATTTT.

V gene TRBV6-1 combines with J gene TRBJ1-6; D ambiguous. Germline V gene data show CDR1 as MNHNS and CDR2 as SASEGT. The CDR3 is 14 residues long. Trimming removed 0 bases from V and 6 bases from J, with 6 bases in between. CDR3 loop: CASSEARGNSPLHF. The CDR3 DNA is TGTGCCAGCAGTGAAGCCCGGGGTAATTCACCCCTCCACTTT.

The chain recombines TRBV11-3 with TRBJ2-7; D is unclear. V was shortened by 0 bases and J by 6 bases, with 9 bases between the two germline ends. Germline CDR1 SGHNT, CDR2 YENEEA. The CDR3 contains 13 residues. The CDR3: CASSLDPLREQYF. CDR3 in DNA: TGTGCCAGCAGCTTAGATCCTCTACGCGAGCAGTACTTC. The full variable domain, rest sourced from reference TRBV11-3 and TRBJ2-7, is EAGVVQSPRYKIIEKKQPVAFWCNPISGHNTLYWYLQNLGQGPELLIRYENEEAVDDSQLPKDRFSAERLKGVDSTLKIQPAELGDSAVYLCASSLDPLREQYFGPGTRLTVT.

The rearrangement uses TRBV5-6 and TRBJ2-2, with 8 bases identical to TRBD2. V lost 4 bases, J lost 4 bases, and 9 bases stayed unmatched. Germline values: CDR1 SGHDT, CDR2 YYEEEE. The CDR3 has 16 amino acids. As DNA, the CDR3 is TGTGCCAGCAGCCCCGAGACGGGACTAGTCACCGGGGAGCTGTTTTTT. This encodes CASSPETGLVTGELFF.

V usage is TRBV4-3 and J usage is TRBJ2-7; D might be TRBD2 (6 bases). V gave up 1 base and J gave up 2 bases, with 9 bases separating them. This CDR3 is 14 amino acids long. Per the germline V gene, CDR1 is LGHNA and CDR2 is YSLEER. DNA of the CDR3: TGCGCCAGCAGCCAAGTGGCGGGGACCTACGAGCAGTACTTC. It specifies CASSQVAGTYEQYF.

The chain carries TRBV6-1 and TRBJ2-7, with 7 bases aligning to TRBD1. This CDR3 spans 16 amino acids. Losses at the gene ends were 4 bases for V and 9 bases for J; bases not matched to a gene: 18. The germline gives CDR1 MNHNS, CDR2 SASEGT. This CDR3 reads CASSATRGPPPLRQYF. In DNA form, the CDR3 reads TGTGCCAGCAGTGCAACTAGGGGGCCTCCCCCCCTCCGGCAGTACTTC.

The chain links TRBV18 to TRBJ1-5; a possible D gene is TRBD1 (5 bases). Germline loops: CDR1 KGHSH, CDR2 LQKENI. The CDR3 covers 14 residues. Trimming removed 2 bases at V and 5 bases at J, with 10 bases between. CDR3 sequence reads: CASSPETDYQPQHF. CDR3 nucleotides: TGTGCCAGCTCACCAGAGACAGATTATCAGCCCCAGCATTTT.

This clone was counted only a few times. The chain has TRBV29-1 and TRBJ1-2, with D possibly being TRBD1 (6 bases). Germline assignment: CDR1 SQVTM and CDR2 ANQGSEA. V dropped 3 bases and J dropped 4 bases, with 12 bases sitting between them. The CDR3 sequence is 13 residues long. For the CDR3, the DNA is TGCAGCGTTGAGGGGGCAGTTGGCTATGGCTACACCTTC. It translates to CSVEGAVGYGYTF.

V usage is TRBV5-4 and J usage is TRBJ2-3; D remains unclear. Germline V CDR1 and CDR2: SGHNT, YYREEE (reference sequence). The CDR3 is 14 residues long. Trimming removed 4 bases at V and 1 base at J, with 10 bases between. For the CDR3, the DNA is TGTGCCAGCAGCCCAACACGAGGCACAGATACGCAGTATTTT. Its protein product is CASSPTRGTDTQYF.

The CDR3 DNA reads TGTGCCAGTAGCCGGGCCGGGACTAGCAATAGGGCCGGGGAGCTGTTTTTT. As protein: CASSRAGTSNRAGELFF. This chain links TRBV19 with TRBJ2-2; 9 bases fit TRBD2. The CDR3 sequence is 17 residues long. Germline lookup yields CDR1 LNHDA and CDR2 SQIVND (reference sequence). Trimming at V came to 6 bases and at J to 6 bases, leaving 14 bases not matched to a gene.

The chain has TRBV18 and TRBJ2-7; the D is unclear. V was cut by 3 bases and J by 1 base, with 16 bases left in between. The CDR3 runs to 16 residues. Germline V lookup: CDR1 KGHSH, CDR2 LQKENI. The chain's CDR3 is CASSPGTGLTSYEQYF. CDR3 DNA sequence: TGTGCCAGCTCACCCGGTACGGGCTTGACTTCCTACGAGCAGTACTTC. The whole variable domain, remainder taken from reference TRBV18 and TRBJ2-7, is NAGVMQNPRHLVRRRGQEARLRCSPMKGHSHVYWYRQLPEEGLKFMVYLQKENIIDESGMPKERFSAEFPKEGPSILRIQQVVRGDSAAYFCASSPGTGLTSYEQYFGPGTRLTVT.

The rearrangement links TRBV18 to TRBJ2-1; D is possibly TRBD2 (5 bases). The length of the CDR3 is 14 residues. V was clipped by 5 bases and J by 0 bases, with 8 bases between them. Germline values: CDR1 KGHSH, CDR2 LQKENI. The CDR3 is CASSFGSSYNEQFF. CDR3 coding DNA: TGTGCCAGCTCATTTGGGAGCTCCTACAATGAGCAGTTCTTC.

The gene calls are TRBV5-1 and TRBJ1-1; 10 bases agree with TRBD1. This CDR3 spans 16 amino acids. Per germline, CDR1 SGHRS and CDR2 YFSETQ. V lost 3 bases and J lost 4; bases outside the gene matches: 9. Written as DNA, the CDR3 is TGCGCCAGCAGCTCCGGCCGGGACAGGGGCGGCACTGAAGCTTTCTTT. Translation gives CASSSGRDRGGTEAFF.

The CDR3 here is CASSDSPKVNFSGNTIYF. DNA of the CDR3: TGTGCCAGCAGTGACTCGCCCAAAGTCAATTTCTCTGGAAACACCATATATTTT. This chain uses TRBV6-4 with TRBJ1-3, with D unclear. The germline V and J ends were trimmed by 0 bases and 0 bases, with 15 bases remaining between them. Per the germline V gene, CDR1 is MRHNA and CDR2 is SNTAGT. This CDR3 comprises 18 residues.

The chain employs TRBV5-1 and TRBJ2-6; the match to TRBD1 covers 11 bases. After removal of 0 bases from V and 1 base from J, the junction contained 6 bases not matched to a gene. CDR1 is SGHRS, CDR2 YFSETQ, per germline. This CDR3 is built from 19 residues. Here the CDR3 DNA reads TGCGCCAGCAGCTTGGTCCCGGACAGGGGGCCTTCTGGGGCCAACGTCCTGACTTTC. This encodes CASSLVPDRGPSGANVLTF.

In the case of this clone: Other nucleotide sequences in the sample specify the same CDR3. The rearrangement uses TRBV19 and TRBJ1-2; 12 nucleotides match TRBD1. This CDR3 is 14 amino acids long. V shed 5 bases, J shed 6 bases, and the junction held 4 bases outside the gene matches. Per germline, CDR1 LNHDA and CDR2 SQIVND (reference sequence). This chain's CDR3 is CASSPGQGADGYTF. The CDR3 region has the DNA TGTGCCAGTAGTCCGGGACAGGGGGCAGATGGCTACACCTTC.

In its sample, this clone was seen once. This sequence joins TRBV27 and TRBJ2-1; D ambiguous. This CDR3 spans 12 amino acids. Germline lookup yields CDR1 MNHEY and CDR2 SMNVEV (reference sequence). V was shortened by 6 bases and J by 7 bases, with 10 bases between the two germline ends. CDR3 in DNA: TGTGCCAGCAGGTTAGGGCCGAATGAGCAGTTCTTC. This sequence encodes CASRLGPNEQFF.

This chain's CDR3 is CAISVGPNTEAFF. CDR3 DNA: TGTGCCATCAGTGTTGGTCCGAACACTGAAGCTTTCTTT. The chain couples TRBV10-3 to TRBJ1-1; no clear D. V was shortened by 4 bases and J by 1 base, with 7 bases between the two germline ends. The CDR3 covers 13 residues. Looked up from germline, CDR1 is ENHRY and CDR2 is SYGVKD.

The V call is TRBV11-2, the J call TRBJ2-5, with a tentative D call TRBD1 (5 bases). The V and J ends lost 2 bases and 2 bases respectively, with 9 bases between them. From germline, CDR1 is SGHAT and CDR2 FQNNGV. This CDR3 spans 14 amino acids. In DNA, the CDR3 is TGTGCCAGCAGCTTATCCCCAGGGCAAGAGACCCAGTACTTC. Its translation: CASSLSPGQETQYF.

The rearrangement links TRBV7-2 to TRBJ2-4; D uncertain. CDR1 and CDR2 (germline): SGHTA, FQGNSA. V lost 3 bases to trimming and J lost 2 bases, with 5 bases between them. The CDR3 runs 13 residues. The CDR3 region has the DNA TGTGCCAGCAGCTTCGGCCCCAAAAACATTCAGTACTTC. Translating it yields CASSFGPKNIQYF. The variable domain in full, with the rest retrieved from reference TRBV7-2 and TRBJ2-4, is GAGVSQSPSNKVTEKGKDVELRCDPISGHTALYWYRQSLGQGLEFLIYFQGNSAPDKSGLPSDRFSAERTGGSVSTLTIQRTQQEDSAVYLCASSFGPKNIQYFGAGTRLSVL.